The 32 T cell receptor beta chains presented below share a single source sample, sequenced in a study of T cell responses to AZD1222 COVID-19 vaccine. Sequencing used immunoSEQ multiplex PCR; TCRdb keeps in-frame clones, though not all of them. The data show roughly 77,000 clones, with 75% to 95% seen just once and about 3.5% held by the top ten. Sequenced material: peripheral blood, taken 28 days after the second AZD1222 dose. The receptors come from an adult who received the AZD1222 COVID-19 vaccine.

The chain joins TRBV27 to TRBJ1-2; no clear D gene. In germline, CDR1 is MNHEY, CDR2 SMNVEV (reference sequence). V was trimmed by 7 bases and J by 4 bases, leaving 19 bases between them. The CDR3 loop spans 15 amino acids. The CDR3 DNA reads TGTGCCAGCACGAGCGTAGCCGTTCGTGGCTATGGCTACACCTTC. Translating gives CASTSVAVRGYGYTF.

This chain links TRBV5-1 with TRBJ2-5, with a weak D call TRBD2 (5 bases). Germline loops: CDR1 SGHRS, CDR2 YFSETQ. Trimming left V 3 bases short and J 3 bases short, with 9 bases between. The CDR3 sequence is 13 residues long. This CDR3 reads CASSSGSEETQYF. The CDR3 region has the DNA TGCGCCAGCAGCTCCGGTAGCGAAGAGACCCAGTACTTC.

This rearrangement joins TRBV7-8 to TRBJ2-3; 8 bases are a match to TRBD2. J gave up 7 bases and V 5 bases, and 2 bases lay outside the gene matches. This CDR3 has 12 amino acids. Germline V CDR1 and CDR2: SGHVS, FQNEAQ. In DNA form, the CDR3 reads TGTGCCAGCAGCCCGGGGGGGTATACGCAGTATTTT. It translates to CASSPGGYTQYF.

The rearrangement uses TRBV5-1 and TRBJ1-3, with D hard to call. CDR3 length: 15 amino acids. Trimming shortened V by 5 bases and J by 0 bases, and 12 bases separated the two germline ends. In germline, CDR1 is SGHRS, CDR2 YFSETQ. The CDR3 sequence: CASSWSVASGNTIYF. CDR3 sequence (DNA): TGCGCCAGCAGTTGGTCAGTGGCCTCTGGAAACACCATATATTTT.

This clone was counted once. V usage is TRBV6-2 or TRBV6-3 and J usage is TRBJ2-1; 10 nucleotides match TRBD2. J was trimmed by 4 bases and V by 4 bases; bases with no gene match: 7. CDR3 length equals 16 residues. The germline gives CDR1 MNHEY, CDR2 SVGEGT. The CDR3 DNA reads TGTGCCAGCAGTTCCCCTAGCGGGGGTTCTTACAATGAGCAGTTCTTC. As protein: CASSSPSGGSYNEQFF.

This clone was recorded only once. DNA for the CDR3: TGTGCCAGTAGTAGGGGGACAGGGTGGACCTACGAGCAGTACTTC. This encodes CASSRGTGWTYEQYF. V usage is TRBV19 and J usage is TRBJ2-7; 9 bases match TRBD1. With V trimmed by 4 bases and J by 2 bases, 6 bases remained unmatched. There are 15 residues in the CDR3. Germline V gene sequence: CDR1 LNHDA, CDR2 SQIVND (reference sequence).

This sequence joins TRBV28 and TRBJ1-1; no clear D gene. The CDR3 is made up of 13 amino acids. The V end lost 4 bases, the J end lost 6 bases, and 12 bases lay between the germline ends. Germline V gene sequence: CDR1 MDHEN, CDR2 SYDVKM. CDR3 bases: TGTGCCAGCAGTTCCCGAAGGGCGTCTGAAGCTTTCTTT. This sequence encodes CASSSRRASEAFF.

This chain links TRBV29-1 with TRBJ1-3; D gene ambiguous. The CDR3 has 14 amino acids. The germline CDR1 and CDR2 sequences are SQVTM and ANQGSEA. V was shortened by 0 bases and J by 0 bases, with 6 bases between the two germline ends. CDR3 region: CSVEEGSSGNTIYF. Here the CDR3 DNA reads TGCAGCGTTGAAGAAGGGTCCTCTGGAAACACCATATATTTT.

This sequence joins TRBV6-1 and TRBJ2-3; possibly TRBD1 or TRBD2 for D (5 bases each). Per germline, CDR1 MNHNS and CDR2 SASEGT. The length of the CDR3 is 15 residues. V lost 2 bases, J lost 1 base, and 10 bases lay in between. The CDR3 spells CASSELGPGTDTQYF. In nucleotides, the CDR3 is TGTGCCAGCAGTGAATTGGGACCTGGCACAGATACGCAGTATTTT.

This chain connects TRBV11-3 to TRBJ1-3; no reliable D call. This CDR3 has 15 residues. Germline CDR1 and CDR2: SGHNT and YENEEA. Trimming took off 0 bases at V and 3 bases at J, with 9 bases between the two ends. DNA for the CDR3: TGTGCCAGCAGCTTAGATGCCAGGAGTGGAAACACCATATATTTT. It specifies CASSLDARSGNTIYF.

The chain carries TRBV30 and TRBJ1-2; TRBD1 might be the D (6 bases). This CDR3 has 13 amino acids. V lost 5 bases to trimming and J lost 4 bases, with 14 bases between them. Germline lookup yields CDR1 GTSNPN and CDR2 SVGIG (reference sequence). The CDR3 loop reads CAWEAGTLYGYTF. CDR3 DNA: TGTGCCTGGGAGGCCGGGACACTCTATGGCTACACCTTC.

The chain joins TRBV5-4 to TRBJ1-1; D unclear. The CDR3 is 14 amino acids. V was clipped by 5 bases and J by 5 bases, with 16 bases between them. Germline V CDR1 and CDR2: SGHNT, YYREEE (reference sequence). In DNA, the CDR3 is TGTGCCAGCAGGGGTAGCTATGACCGGACTGAAGCTTTCTTT. It yields the protein CASRGSYDRTEAFF.

The chain has TRBV30 and TRBJ1-5, with 9 positions matching TRBD1. Germline V gives CDR1 GTSNPN, CDR2 SVGIG (reference sequence). This CDR3 has 15 amino acids. V shed 3 bases, J shed 7 bases, and the junction held 10 bases outside the gene matches. CDR3 in DNA: TGTGCCTGGAGAGGTCCGGGACAGGGAGGCCAGCCCCAGCATTTT. Its translation is CAWRGPGQGGQPQHF.

This clone was observed a few times. The J gene is TRBJ1-1, the V gene TRBV7-8, with a weak D call TRBD1 (5 bases). The CDR3 has 14 amino acids. V lost 5 bases and J lost 3, with 13 bases in between. From germline, CDR1 is SGHVS and CDR2 FQNEAQ. The CDR3 protein is CASSRGDWDTEAFF. In DNA, the CDR3 is TGTGCCAGCAGCCGGGGGGACTGGGACACTGAAGCTTTCTTT. Variable domain in full (rest from reference TRBV7-8 and TRBJ1-1): GAGVSQSPRYKVAKRGQDVALRCDPISGHVSLFWYQQALGQGPEFLTYFQNEAQLDKSGLPSDRFFAERPEGSVSTLKIQRTQQEDSAVYLCASSRGDWDTEAFFGQGTRLTVV.

This clone has a single count. The rearrangement links TRBV30 to TRBJ1-4; D is undetermined. Trimming left V 2 bases short and J 15 bases short, with 25 bases between. The CDR3 runs 15 residues. Germline V gives CDR1 GTSNPN, CDR2 SVGIG (reference sequence). The chain's CDR3 is CAWSPDLRTGVLMFF. The CDR3 DNA reads as TGTGCCTGGAGTCCGGATTTAAGGACCGGAGTTCTGATGTTTTTT.

This chain joins TRBV5-5 and TRBJ1-5; D remains unclear. Between the trimmed V and J ends, which lost 3 bases and 0 bases, there was a span of 7 bases. This CDR3 contains 14 residues. Germline values: CDR1 SGHKS, CDR2 YYEKEE (reference sequence). As DNA, the CDR3 is TGTGCCAGCAGCTATATCTATAGCAATCAGCCCCAGCATTTT. The encoded protein is CASSYIYSNQPQHF.

The CDR3 here is CASSQRQGNYNEQFF. The CDR3 DNA sequence: TGTGCCAGCAGCCAAAGACAGGGGAACTACAATGAGCAGTTCTTC. The chain employs TRBV11-3 and TRBJ2-1; TRBD1 matches 8 bases. V lost 5 bases to trimming and J lost 3 bases; unmatched junction nucleotides: 6. The CDR3 spans 15 residues. Germline values: CDR1 SGHNT, CDR2 YENEEA.

V usage is TRBV7-3 and J usage is TRBJ2-2; 10 bases agree with TRBD2. V shed 1 base and J 6 bases; nucleotides not matched to a gene: 14. The CDR3 contains 19 residues. Germline CDR1 SGHTA, CDR2 FQGTGA. The CDR3 loop is CASSLSSGRALGSPGELFF. The CDR3, as DNA: TGTGCCAGCAGCTTAAGCAGCGGGAGGGCCTTAGGGTCGCCCGGGGAGCTGTTTTTT.

CDR3 loop: CASTHRENTGELFF. The CDR3 DNA is TGTGCCAGCACCCACCGAGAGAACACCGGGGAGCTGTTTTTT. V and J are TRBV11-3 and TRBJ2-2; D is undetermined. Germline lookup yields CDR1 SGHNT and CDR2 YENEEA. Deletions cut 7 bases from V and 1 base from J, with 10 bases between. The CDR3 is made up of 14 amino acids.

The sample holds a few counts of this clone. The chain employs TRBV2 and TRBJ2-5; 8 nucleotides align to TRBD1. Germline V gives CDR1 SNHLY, CDR2 FYNNEI. This CDR3 spans 12 amino acids. With 7 bases clipped from V and 3 bases from J, the junction kept 1 base outside the gene matches. The CDR3 region has the DNA TGTGCCAGCAAACAGGGGGAAGAGACCCAGTACTTC. Amino acids: CASKQGEETQYF.

The rearrangement uses TRBV10-3 and TRBJ2-1, with TRBD2 as a possible D gene (5 bases). The length of the CDR3 is 14 residues. Trimming removed 0 bases from V and 8 bases from J, with 11 bases in between. The germline V gene encodes CDR1 ENHRY and CDR2 SYGVKD. The CDR3, as DNA: TGTGCCATCAGTGAGTCGATGGGAGTCGATGAGCAGTTCTTC. Encoded protein: CAISESMGVDEQFF.

The J gene is TRBJ1-1, the V gene TRBV19; D is uncertain. The CDR3 covers 13 residues. The V end lost 4 bases, the J end lost 3 bases, and 9 bases lay between the germline ends. CDR1 is LNHDA and CDR2 is SQIVND in the germline V gene (reference sequence). The CDR3 region has the DNA TGTGCCAGTAGTAAAACAGAGGACACTGAAGCTTTCTTT. Translating gives CASSKTEDTEAFF.

DNA for the CDR3: TGTGCCAGCAGTTCCGGGACGCCTAATTCACCCCTCCACTTT. This sequence encodes CASSSGTPNSPLHF. The chain carries TRBV28 and TRBJ1-6, with D perhaps matching TRBD1 (5 bases). V dropped 4 bases and J dropped 6 bases, with 10 bases sitting between them. This CDR3 is built from 14 residues. Per the germline V gene, CDR1 is MDHEN and CDR2 is SYDVKM.

The chain links TRBV9 to TRBJ2-2; the D is unclear. V was cut by 3 bases and J by 5 bases, with 5 bases left in between. The germline CDR1 and CDR2 sequences are SGDLS and YYNGEE. The CDR3 is 12 residues long. CDR3 amino acids: CASSDWTGELFF. DNA of the CDR3: TGTGCCAGCAGCGATTGGACCGGGGAGCTGTTTTTT.

V is TRBV6-5 and J is TRBJ1-1; 8 nucleotides agree with TRBD1. Losses at the gene ends were 8 bases for V and 6 bases for J; bases not matched to a gene: 11. Germline CDR1 is MNHEY and CDR2 is SVGAGI. CDR3 length: 14 residues. CDR3 region: CASVRTQGDAEAFF. CDR3 coding DNA: TGTGCCAGCGTGAGGACACAGGGGGATGCTGAAGCTTTCTTT.

There are a few counts of this clone. The rearrangement uses TRBV28 and TRBJ2-1; TRBD2 might be the D (6 bases). V lost 3 bases and J lost 2, with 8 bases in between. Germline CDR1 reads MDHEN; CDR2 reads SYDVKM. The CDR3 is 14 residues long. CDR3: CASSFGEAYNEQFF. CDR3 sequence (DNA): TGTGCCAGCAGTTTCGGGGAGGCCTACAATGAGCAGTTCTTC. Full variable domain (remainder filled in from reference TRBV28 and TRBJ2-1): DVKVTQSSRYLVKRTGEKVFLECVQDMDHENMFWYRQDPGLGLRLIYFSYDVKMKEKGDIPEGYSVSREKKERFSLILESASTNQTSMYLCASSFGEAYNEQFFGPGTRLTVL.

V gene TRBV5-1 combines with J gene TRBJ1-4, with 7 positions matching TRBD1. The CDR3 runs to 14 residues. J was trimmed by 7 bases and V by 3 bases; bases with no gene match: 6. CDR1 is SGHRS, CDR2 YFSETQ, per germline. In DNA, the CDR3 is TGCGCCAGCAGCTCGACAGGGTCGGGTGAAAAACTGTTTTTT. This translates into CASSSTGSGEKLFF.

This chain connects TRBV7-9 to TRBJ1-1, with D perhaps TRBD1 (5 bases). With 4 bases removed from V and 6 bases from J, the gap between germline ends came to 15 bases. Germline V gene lookup returns CDR1 SEHNR and CDR2 FQNEAQ (reference sequence). The CDR3 sequence is 14 residues long. The CDR3 is CASSSSDSLPEAFF. The CDR3 DNA is TGTGCCAGCAGCTCGTCAGACAGTCTACCTGAAGCTTTCTTT.

The chain combines TRBV19 with TRBJ2-3; D is ambiguous. The germline CDR1 and CDR2 sequences are LNHDA and SQIVND (reference sequence). This CDR3 is built from 14 residues. V was pared by 1 base and J by 2 bases, with 7 bases between. In DNA form, the CDR3 reads TGTGCCAGTAGTATAGGACCCGCCACAGATACGCAGTATTTT. It specifies CASSIGPATDTQYF. Drawing the rest from reference TRBV19 and TRBJ2-3, the complete variable domain is DGGITQSPKYLFRKEGQNVTLSCEQNLNHDAMYWYRQDPGQGLRLIYYSQIVNDFQKGDIAEGYSVSREKKESFPLTVTSAQKNPTAFYLCASSIGPATDTQYFGPGTRLTVL.

The rearrangement links TRBV7-8 to TRBJ2-5; a possible D gene is TRBD1 (8 bases). CDR1 SGHVS and CDR2 FQNEAQ come from the germline V gene. Deletions cut 8 bases from V and 1 base from J, with 23 bases between. This CDR3 has 17 amino acids. CDR3 residues: CASSDRVQGGPQETQYF. DNA of the CDR3: TGTGCCAGCTCGGACAGGGTCCAGGGGGGGCCCCAAGAGACCCAGTACTTC. Combining the CDR3 with reference TRBV7-8 and TRBJ2-5 gives the whole variable domain GAGVSQSPRYKVAKRGQDVALRCDPISGHVSLFWYQQALGQGPEFLTYFQNEAQLDKSGLPSDRFFAERPEGSVSTLKIQRTQQEDSAVYLCASSDRVQGGPQETQYFGPGTRLLVL.

This chain uses TRBV30 with TRBJ1-4; maybe TRBD1 (6 bases). V lost 5 bases, J lost 7 bases, and 17 bases lay in between. Germline V gene data show CDR1 as GTSNPN and CDR2 as SVGIG (reference sequence). The length of the CDR3 is 14 residues. The CDR3 protein is CAWSRWGPSEKLFF. For the CDR3, the DNA is TGTGCCTGGTCTCGTTGGGGGCCTAGTGAAAAACTGTTTTTT.

The chain links TRBV11-2 to TRBJ2-7, with D hard to call. Germline CDR1 is SGHAT and CDR2 is FQNNGV. V lost 6 bases to trimming and J lost 5 bases, with 11 bases between them. CDR3 length: 12 residues. For the CDR3, the DNA is TGTGCCAGCAGGGCTATTACGGACGAGCAGTACTTC. Amino acid sequence: CASRAITDEQYF.